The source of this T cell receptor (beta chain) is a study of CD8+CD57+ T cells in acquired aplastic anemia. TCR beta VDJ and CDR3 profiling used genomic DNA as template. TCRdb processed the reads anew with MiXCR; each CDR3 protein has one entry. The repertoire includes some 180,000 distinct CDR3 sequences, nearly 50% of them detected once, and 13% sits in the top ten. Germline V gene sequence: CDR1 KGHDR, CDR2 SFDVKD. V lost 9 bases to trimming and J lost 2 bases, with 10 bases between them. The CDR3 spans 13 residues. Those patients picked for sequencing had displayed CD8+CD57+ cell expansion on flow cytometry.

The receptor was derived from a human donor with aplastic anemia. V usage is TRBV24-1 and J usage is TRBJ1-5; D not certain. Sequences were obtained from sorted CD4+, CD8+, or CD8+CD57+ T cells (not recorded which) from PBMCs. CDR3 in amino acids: CATRAAGNQPQHF. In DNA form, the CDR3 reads TGTGCCACCCGGGCCGCGGGCAATCAGCCCCAGCATTTT.